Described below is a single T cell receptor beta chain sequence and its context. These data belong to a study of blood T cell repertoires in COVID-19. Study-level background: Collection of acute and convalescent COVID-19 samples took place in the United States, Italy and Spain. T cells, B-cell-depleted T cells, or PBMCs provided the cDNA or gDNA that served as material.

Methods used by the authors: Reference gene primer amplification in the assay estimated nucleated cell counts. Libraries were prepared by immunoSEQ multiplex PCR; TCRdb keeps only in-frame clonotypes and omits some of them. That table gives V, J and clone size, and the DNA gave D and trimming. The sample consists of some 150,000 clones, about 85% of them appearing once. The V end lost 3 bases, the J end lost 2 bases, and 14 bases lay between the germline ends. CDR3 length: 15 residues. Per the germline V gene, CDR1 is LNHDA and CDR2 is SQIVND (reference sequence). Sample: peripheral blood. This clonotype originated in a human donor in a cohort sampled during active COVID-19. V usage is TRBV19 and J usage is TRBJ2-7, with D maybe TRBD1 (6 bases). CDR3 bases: TGTGCCAGTAGTATCGTTGGGCAGGGGCCCTACGAGCAGTACTTC. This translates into CASSIVGQGPYEQYF.